This passage covers 11 T cell receptor beta chains from one sample sequenced in a study of patients and donors after allogeneic stem cell transplantation. TCRdb redid the calling of the RT-PCR reads with MiXCR, one entry per CDR3 protein. The table lists fewer than 95,000 distinct CDR3 sequences, roughly 5.1% of them singletons, with 2.6% in the top ten. Sequencing was performed on blood, either unsorted or a sorted T cell fraction (not recorded which). The receptors were sampled from a human donor who was either an allogeneic HSCT recipient or a stem cell or donor lymphocyte infusion donor (not recorded which). It is not recorded whose cells these are; they may come from a transplant donor.

CDR3 nucleotide sequence: TGCAGTGCCTCAGTGTGGGGGACTCCTTACAATGAGCAGTTCTTC. It encodes CSASVWGTPYNEQFF. The rearrangement links TRBV20-1 to TRBJ2-1, with D maybe TRBD2 (6 bases). V was pared by 6 bases and J by 4 bases, with 19 bases between. CDR1 DFQATT and CDR2 SNEGSKA come from the germline V gene (reference sequence). The length of the CDR3 is 15 residues.

This clonotype appeared a few times. The rearrangement uses TRBV4-1 and TRBJ2-3; 9 bases agree with TRBD1. The CDR3 is 16 amino acids. Germline V gene data show CDR1 as MGHRA and CDR2 as YSYEKL. The V segment lost 4 bases and the J segment 4 bases; nucleotides outside the gene matches: 9. Here the CDR3 reads CASSRVDRGRADTQYF. As DNA, the CDR3 is TGCGCCAGCAGCCGAGTCGACAGGGGGAGGGCAGATACGCAGTATTTT.

This clonotype was seen more than once but under ten times. V usage is TRBV7-8 and J usage is TRBJ2-7, with 8 bases aligning to TRBD2. The CDR3 length is 15 residues. The V gene's germline CDR1 is SGHVS and CDR2 FQNEAQ. The junction had 8 bases not matched to a gene; V was cut back by 6 bases and J by 1 base. The DNA for the CDR3 is TGTGCCAGCAGTTTTGCGGGAGGTGGATCCTACGAGCAGTACTTC. Its translation is CASSFAGGGSYEQYF.

This sequence joins TRBV3-1 and TRBJ1-2, with a weak D call TRBD1 (5 bases). Germline V gives CDR1 LGHDT, CDR2 YNNKEL (reference sequence). This CDR3 comprises 15 residues. The V and J ends lost 5 bases and 7 bases respectively, with 20 bases between them. The CDR3: CASSARRGKESGYTF. CDR3 DNA sequence: TGTGCCAGCAGCGCTAGAAGGGGAAAGGAGTCTGGCTACACCTTC.

This clonotype came up many times. The V and J genes are TRBV5-4 and TRBJ2-3; the match to TRBD2 covers 7 bases. The CDR3 extends over 13 amino acids. The germline CDR1 and CDR2 sequences are SGHNT and YYREEE (reference sequence). Trimming took 3 bases from V and 5 from J; bases not matched to a gene: 3. Here the CDR3 reads CASSSSGGDTQYF. Here the CDR3 DNA reads TGTGCCAGCAGCTCTTCGGGAGGAGATACGCAGTATTTT.

This clonotype occurred many times. V gene TRBV7-9 combines with J gene TRBJ1-2, with D possibly TRBD1 on 6 matching bases. The germline CDR1 and CDR2 sequences are SEHNR and FQNEAQ (reference sequence). This CDR3 is built from 14 residues. Trimming removed 1 base at V and 8 bases at J, with 14 bases between. The CDR3 DNA follows: TGTGCCAGCAGCTTAGTACAGGGAGGGGAAGGCTACACCTTC. Residues: CASSLVQGGEGYTF.

This clonotype was detected a few times. This chain uses TRBV5-4 with TRBJ2-3; D might be TRBD1 (6 bases). V lost 3 bases and J 6 bases, leaving 17 bases between the germline ends. This CDR3 is built from 15 residues. The germline V gene encodes CDR1 SGHNT and CDR2 YYREEE (reference sequence). In DNA, the CDR3 is TGTGCCAGCAGCTCCGGGATCAGGGGTTCGGATACGCAGTATTTT. Translated, it gives CASSSGIRGSDTQYF.

V usage is TRBV20-1 and J usage is TRBJ1-4; a weak D match, TRBD1 (6 bases). The germline V gene encodes CDR1 DFQATT and CDR2 SNEGSKA (reference sequence). V gave up 4 bases and J gave up 2 bases, with 11 bases separating them. There are 14 residues in the CDR3. DNA for the CDR3: TGCAGTGCTACCCAGGGGAGGACTAATGAAAAACTGTTTTTT. It encodes CSATQGRTNEKLFF.

This clonotype was picked up many times. This chain links TRBV3-1 with TRBJ2-2, with D maybe TRBD2 (6 bases). Germline V gives CDR1 LGHDT, CDR2 YNNKEL (reference sequence). V was shortened by 3 bases and J by 2 bases, with 10 bases between the two germline ends. CDR3 length equals 15 residues. The CDR3 coding sequence is TGTGCCAGCAGCCAGGGACTGGAAAACACCGGGGAGCTGTTTTTT. This sequence encodes CASSQGLENTGELFF.

This clonotype appeared a few times. The chain links TRBV27 to TRBJ2-2, with TRBD2 matching over 8 bases. V trimming: 6 bases; J trimming: 2 bases; junction bases outside the gene matches: 5. The CDR3 has 15 residues. The germline V gene encodes CDR1 MNHEY and CDR2 SMNVEV (reference sequence). The DNA for the CDR3 is TGTGCCAGCAGAGCGGGGGCCTTTAACACCGGGGAGCTGTTTTTT. Translated, it gives CASRAGAFNTGELFF.

This chain uses TRBV27 with TRBJ2-2; a possible D gene is TRBD1 (6 bases). The CDR3 length is 13 residues. Germline V gives CDR1 MNHEY, CDR2 SMNVEV (reference sequence). V was clipped by 7 bases and J by 5 bases, with 11 bases between them. CDR3 nucleotide sequence: TGTGCCAGCACCCCCAGGGGAACCGGGGAGCTGTTTTTT. This encodes CASTPRGTGELFF.